This TCR beta chain originates from a study of identical twins. As for this clonotype: Its antigen is not identified.

Germline V lookup: CDR1 SEHNR, CDR2 FQNEAQ (reference sequence). V was cut by 5 bases and J by 6 bases, with 14 bases left in between. CDR3 length: 13 residues. Study results and caveats: Zero-insertion analyses were open to partial confounding by invariant MAIT and iNKT cells. Models predicted too little out-of-frame TCR alpha sharing in monozygotic twins. The study reached conclusions through statistical analysis that was cross-sectional, not following the same donors.

TCRdb re-derived calls from the 5' RACE reads in MiXCR, one entry per CDR3 protein. The profile shows approximately 590,000 distinct CDR3 sequences, approximately 9.6% of them singletons. All donors were healthy Caucasians. The same specimen was also included in a second study, on yellow fever vaccine responses in identical twins.

Sample: PBMCs. The receptor was derived from a woman between 18 and 29 years old in good health. This sequence joins TRBV7-9 and TRBJ2-7; D uncertain. The CDR3 nucleotides read TGTGCCAGCAGCCAGCCCCCCGACGCCGAGCAGTACTTC. It codes for CASSQPPDAEQYF.